One and the same sample provided the 10 T cell receptor beta chains below, sequenced in a study of T cell responses to AZD1222 COVID-19 vaccine. Using immunoSEQ multiplex PCR, the repertoire was profiled, and TCRdb retains in-frame clones only, with some absent. The sample includes about 140,000 clones, about 92% of them seen just once. Sequencing used peripheral blood, obtained after recovery from COVID-19. These receptors were obtained from an adult who had recovered from COVID-19.

The V call is TRBV6-5, the J call TRBJ2-7; 12 positions match TRBD2. Trimming took 6 bases from V and 1 from J; bases not matched to a gene: 4. The CDR3 runs to 15 residues. Germline V gene data show CDR1 as MNHEY and CDR2 as SVGAGI. CDR3 sequence (DNA): TGTGCCAGCAGAACCCTAGCGGGAGGGTCCTACGAGCAGTACTTC. Protein product: CASRTLAGGSYEQYF.

This chain joins TRBV28 and TRBJ2-2; tentatively, D is TRBD1 (6 bases). V dropped 6 bases and J dropped 0 bases, with 14 bases sitting between them. The germline V gene has CDR1 MDHEN and CDR2 SYDVKM. The CDR3 loop spans 16 amino acids. The CDR3 here is CASRPTGSSNTGELFF. CDR3 DNA sequence: TGTGCCAGCAGGCCCACAGGGAGCTCGAACACCGGGGAGCTGTTTTTT.

The genes are TRBV6-5 and TRBJ2-2, with 7 positions matching TRBD1. Trimming removed 10 bases from V and 0 bases from J; junction bases left unmatched: 5. The CDR3 spans 14 residues. Germline V gene data show CDR1 as MNHEY and CDR2 as SVGAGI. In nucleotides, the CDR3 is TGTGCCACGCGAGGGACAGCGAACACCGGGGAGCTGTTTTTT. Translating it yields CATRGTANTGELFF.

The chain joins TRBV13 to TRBJ2-7, with 13 bases that match TRBD2. This CDR3 contains 16 residues. In germline, CDR1 is PRHDT, CDR2 FYEKMQ (reference sequence). V gave up 4 bases and J gave up 4 bases; unmatched junction bases: 7. This CDR3 reads CASSSSGTSGTYEQYF. The DNA of the CDR3 is TGTGCCAGCAGCTCCTCCGGGACTAGCGGGACTTACGAGCAGTACTTC.

The CDR3 spells CASSLPDGAYNSPLHF. CDR3 coding DNA: TGTGCCAGCAGTTTACCCGACGGGGCCTATAATTCACCCCTCCACTTT. The gene calls are TRBV28 and TRBJ1-6; D call uncertain. CDR3 length: 16 amino acids. V was shortened by 2 bases and J by 2 bases, with 10 bases between the two germline ends. From germline, CDR1 is MDHEN and CDR2 SYDVKM.

This rearrangement joins TRBV3-1 (or the pseudogene TRBV3-2) to TRBJ2-7; 15 nucleotides agree with TRBD2. This CDR3 contains 19 residues. V lost 4 bases to trimming and J lost 6 bases; unmatched junction nucleotides: 16. Germline V gene data show CDR1 as LGHDT and CDR2 as YNNKEL (reference sequence). Here the CDR3 reads CASSPLEGLAGGPSGEQYF. The DNA of the CDR3 is TGTGCCAGCAGCCCCCTAGAAGGACTAGCGGGAGGGCCTTCGGGCGAGCAGTACTTC.

The gene calls are TRBV14 and TRBJ2-5; D is ambiguous. From germline, CDR1 is SGHDN and CDR2 FVKESK. The CDR3 is 13 amino acids. The V and J ends lost 3 bases and 2 bases respectively, with 7 bases between them. This chain's CDR3 is CASSQQIQETQYF. DNA of the CDR3: TGTGCCAGCAGCCAGCAGATTCAAGAGACCCAGTACTTC. Drawing the rest from reference TRBV14 and TRBJ2-5, the complete variable domain is EAGVTQFPSHSVIEKGQTVTLRCDPISGHDNLYWYRRVMGKEIKFLLHFVKESKQDESGMPNNRFLAERTGGTYSTLKVQPAELEDSGVYFCASSQQIQETQYFGPGTRLLVL.

The chain has TRBV5-1 and TRBJ1-2; possible D gene TRBD1, 5 bases. Per the germline V gene, CDR1 is SGHRS and CDR2 is YFSETQ. V shed 4 bases and J shed 4 bases, with 14 bases lying between them. The CDR3 is made up of 14 amino acids. CDR3 in DNA: TGCGCCAGCAGCCCGTCCGGGGACCTCTATGGCTACACCTTC. Amino acids: CASSPSGDLYGYTF.

The V gene is TRBV28, the J gene TRBJ1-2; the D gene is possibly TRBD1 (5 bases). This CDR3 has 15 amino acids. Trimming shortened V by 2 bases and J by 7 bases, and 17 bases separated the two germline ends. Germline assignment: CDR1 MDHEN and CDR2 SYDVKM. The CDR3 protein is CASSLDSQSAGGYTF. CDR3 bases: TGTGCCAGCAGTTTAGACAGTCAGTCAGCAGGTGGCTACACCTTC.

The V and J genes are TRBV4-1 and TRBJ1-5; D is undetermined. Between the trimmed V and J ends, which lost 3 bases and 0 bases, there was a span of 9 bases. This CDR3 contains 15 residues. Germline V CDR1 and CDR2: MGHRA, YSYEKL. DNA of the CDR3: TGCGCCAGCAGCCACCCCGGGCTTAGCAATCAGCCCCAGCATTTT. It yields the protein CASSHPGLSNQPQHF.